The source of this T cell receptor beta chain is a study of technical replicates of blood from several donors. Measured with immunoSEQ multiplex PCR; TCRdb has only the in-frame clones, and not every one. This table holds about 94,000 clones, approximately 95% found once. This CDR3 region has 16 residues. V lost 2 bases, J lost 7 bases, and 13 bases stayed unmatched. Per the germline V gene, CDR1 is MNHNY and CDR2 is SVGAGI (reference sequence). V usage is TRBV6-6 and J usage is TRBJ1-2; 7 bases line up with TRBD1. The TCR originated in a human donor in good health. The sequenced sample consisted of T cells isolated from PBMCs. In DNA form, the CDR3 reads TGTGCCAGCAGTTACCCAGAGGGGGGTTACAGGGGTGGCTACACCTTC. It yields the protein CASSYPEGGYRGGYTF.